This T cell receptor beta chain stems from a study of cytomegalovirus exposure and HLA in healthy donors. Notes on the study in general: Using the classifier, cytomegalovirus status was reportedly diagnosed with high specificity and sensitivity.

At collection, donors were nominally healthy, but unrecorded immune exposures were probable. The PCR made use of 60 Vbeta and 13 Jbeta primers. The protocol was immunoSEQ multiplex PCR, while the TCRdb copy is restricted to in-frame clones and leaves out a portion. The sample lists around 100,000 clones; 73% were seen once. As for this clone: Its antigen is unidentified.

The receptor's source is a woman in her 30s in good health and CMV-seronegative. The sequenced material came from PBMCs.

The CDR3 here is CASSVEGDSYNEQFF. In nucleotides, the CDR3 is TGTGCCAGCAGCGTCGAAGGGGACTCCTACAATGAGCAGTTCTTC. The V call is TRBV9, the J call TRBJ2-1; the D gene is possibly TRBD1 (5 bases). V was pared by 2 bases and J by 0 bases, with 9 bases between. CDR1 and CDR2 from the germline V gene are SGDLS and YYNGEE. CDR3 length equals 15 residues.